These T cell receptor beta chains were read from a single sample in a study of cytomegalovirus exposure and HLA in healthy donors. Sequenced by immunoSEQ multiplex PCR; TCRdb stores in-frame clones only, minus some. This sample has 45,000 to 70,000 clones; approximately 95% occur once, and the top ten carry roughly 6%. The material sequenced was PBMCs. The receptors stem from a woman aged 18-29 years in good health and CMV-seronegative. Both conserved end residues are part of each CDR3. Fields, in order: clone size, D gene, V gene, J gene, CDR3 DNA, CDR3 protein. D genes are given only for firm matches. Clone size, where shown, is once, few, many, or a class for clones that have expanded.

size: -; D: -; V: TRBV5-5; J: TRBJ2-1; DNA: TGTGCCAGCAGCTTGGACGGGGACTCCTACAATGAGCAGTTCTTC; CDR3: CASSLDGDSYNEQFF
size: -; D: -; V: TRBV5-1; J: TRBJ1-1; DNA: TGCGCCAGCAGAAAAGGGGTTGGTTCTAATATGAACACTGAAGCTTTCTTT; CDR3: CASRKGVGSNMNTEAFF
size: -; D: -; V: TRBV19; J: TRBJ2-6; DNA: TGTGCCAGTAGTCTCCAACCGGGACTCCCAATTACTGGGGCCAACGTCCTGACTTTC; CDR3: CASSLQPGLPITGANVLTF
size: once; D: -; V: TRBV5-1; J: TRBJ2-1; DNA: TGCGCCAGCAGCTTAATTCAGGGCAATGAGCAGTTCTTC; CDR3: CASSLIQGNEQFF
size: -; D: -; V: TRBV11-2; J: TRBJ2-3; DNA: TGTGCCAGCAGCTTTCAAGATACGCAGTATTTT; CDR3: CASSFQDTQYF
size: -; D: -; V: TRBV25-1; J: TRBJ1-3; DNA: TGTGCCAGCAGTGACCTCTCCCCGGCTGGAAACACCATATATTTT; CDR3: CASSDLSPAGNTIYF
size: -; D: -; V: TRBV2; J: TRBJ2-3; DNA: TGTGCCAGCAAGAGGGATACTCACACAGATACGCAGTATTTT; CDR3: CASKRDTHTDTQYF
size: -; D: -; V: TRBV7-3; J: TRBJ1-1; DNA: TGTGCCAGCAGCTTAATCGGGGGAATGAACACTGAAGCTTTCTTT; CDR3: CASSLIGGMNTEAFF
size: many; D: -; V: TRBV4-3; J: TRBJ1-1; DNA: TGCGCCAGCAAAGCGACGGAGAACACTGAAGCTTTCTTT; CDR3: CASKATENTEAFF
size: -; D: -; V: TRBV5-5; J: TRBJ2-6; DNA: TGTGCCAGCAGCCTAGACGGCTCTGGGGCCAACGTCCTGACTTTC; CDR3: CASSLDGSGANVLTF
size: -; D: TRBD1; V: TRBV5-6; J: TRBJ1-1; DNA: TGTGCCAGCAGCTTGGCCCGATCTGGACAGGGATACACTGAAGCTTTCTTT; CDR3: CASSLARSGQGYTEAFF
size: -; D: -; V: TRBV28; J: TRBJ2-1; DNA: TGTGCCAGCAGTTCTCGTCAGGGGCATGAGCAGTTCTTC; CDR3: CASSSRQGHEQFF
size: once; D: -; V: TRBV19; J: TRBJ1-1; DNA: TGTGCCAGTAGTTTGACAGGTAGCACTGAAGCTTTCTTT; CDR3: CASSLTGSTEAFF
size: -; D: -; V: TRBV19; J: TRBJ2-5; DNA: TGTGCCAGTAGTATGGTCGGGGTGGTGGAGACCCAGTACTTC; CDR3: CASSMVGVVETQYF
size: once; D: -; V: TRBV9; J: TRBJ2-1; DNA: TGTGCCAGCAGCGTAGGGTCCGGACTTGAGCAGTTCTTC; CDR3: CASSVGSGLEQFF
size: -; D: TRBD1; V: TRBV5-1; J: TRBJ1-1; DNA: TGCGCCAGCAGCTTTACAGGGGGCGCGGACACTGAAGCTTTCTTT; CDR3: CASSFTGGADTEAFF
size: -; D: -; V: TRBV2; J: TRBJ1-4; DNA: TGTGCCAGCAGTGACCTTAATGAAAAACTGTTTTTT; CDR3: CASSDLNEKLFF
size: -; D: -; V: TRBV4-1; J: TRBJ1-2; DNA: TGCGCCAGCAGCCAAGAGGGGGGACGATTATCCCACTATGGCTACACCTTC; CDR3: CASSQEGGRLSHYGYTF
size: -; D: -; V: TRBV29-1; J: TRBJ1-2; DNA: TGCAGCGTTGAAGTCCGGCGGGGTATGGGAGGTGGCTACACCTTC; CDR3: CSVEVRRGMGGGYTF
size: -; D: TRBD2; V: TRBV27; J: TRBJ2-3; DNA: TGTGCCAGCACCGTAGCGGGGGGGCTCTCAGATACGCAGTATTTT; CDR3: CASTVAGGLSDTQYF
size: -; D: -; V: TRBV10-2; J: TRBJ2-3; DNA: TGCGCCAGCAGTGACCGGGTCCCGAGCACAGATACGCAGTATTTT; CDR3: CASSDRVPSTDTQYF
size: once; D: -; V: TRBV21-1; J: TRBJ2-2; DNA: TGTGCCAGCAGCAAACGGACTAGCGGGAAAACCGGGGAGCTGTTTTTT; CDR3: CASSKRTSGKTGELFF
size: -; D: -; V: TRBV30; J: TRBJ1-5; DNA: TGTGCCTGGAGCGCCGGGGGGGCGAGTTTCACCCAGCCCCAGCATTTT; CDR3: CAWSAGGASFTQPQHF
size: once; D: TRBD1; V: TRBV5-1; J: TRBJ1-5; DNA: TGCGCCAGCAGCCCGGGGACAGGGGGAAGTATGCCCCAGCATTTT; CDR3: CASSPGTGGSMPQHF
size: -; D: -; V: TRBV5-1; J: TRBJ2-2; DNA: TGCGCCAGCAGCTTGGCCCCCGGGGGTTCATTGGACACCGGGGAGCTGTTTTTT; CDR3: CASSLAPGGSLDTGELFF
size: -; D: -; V: TRBV11-2; J: TRBJ1-2; DNA: TGTGCCAGCAGCAATACGGACAGCAACTATGGCTACACCTTC; CDR3: CASSNTDSNYGYTF
size: -; D: TRBD1; V: TRBV19; J: TRBJ1-1; DNA: TGTGCCAGTAGTATACAGGGGGACACTGAAGCTTTCTTT; CDR3: CASSIQGDTEAFF
size: -; D: -; V: TRBV9; J: TRBJ2-1; DNA: TGTGCCAGCAGCGTAAGGCGGGACTCCTACAATGAGCAGTTCTTC; CDR3: CASSVRRDSYNEQFF
size: once; D: -; V: TRBV11-3; J: TRBJ1-1; DNA: TGTGCCAGCAGCTTGAGAGCTATCCCGAACACTGAAGCTTTCTTT; CDR3: CASSLRAIPNTEAFF
size: -; D: -; V: TRBV2; J: TRBJ1-2; DNA: TGTGCCAGCGGGGAGGGTTATACCTACACCTTC; CDR3: CASGEGYTYTF
size: once; D: TRBD2; V: TRBV11-3; J: TRBJ2-2; DNA: TGTGCCAGCAGCCGCGGGGGTGTCACCGGGGAGCTGTTTTTT; CDR3: CASSRGGVTGELFF
size: -; D: -; V: TRBV7-3; J: TRBJ1-1; DNA: TGTGCCAGCAGCTTATCCGGGGGGCGTCGCACTGAAGCTTTCTTT; CDR3: CASSLSGGRRTEAFF
size: -; D: TRBD2; V: TRBV5-4; J: TRBJ2-1; DNA: TGTGCCAGCAGCCCGGGACTAGCGGGGTACAATGAGCAGTTCTTC; CDR3: CASSPGLAGYNEQFF
size: -; D: -; V: TRBV5-4; J: TRBJ1-2; DNA: TGTGCCAGCAGCATATGGGGCGTCGTAGGCTACACCTTC; CDR3: CASSIWGVVGYTF
size: -; D: -; V: TRBV7-9; J: TRBJ2-1; DNA: TGTGCCAGCAGCTTAGAGCTAGCCGGCTACAATGAGCAGTTCTTC; CDR3: CASSLELAGYNEQFF
size: -; D: -; V: TRBV7-8; J: TRBJ1-1; DNA: TGTGCCAGCAGCTTCAGGACTGAAGCTTTCTTT; CDR3: CASSFRTEAFF
size: -; D: TRBD2; V: TRBV7-2; J: TRBJ2-7; DNA: TGTGCCAGCAGCTCGAGACTAGCGGGGGTTGATAACGAGCAGTACTTC; CDR3: CASSSRLAGVDNEQYF
size: once; D: -; V: TRBV27; J: TRBJ2-5; DNA: TGTGCCAGCAGAGATTTGGGGGGTGGGGAGACCCAGTACTTC; CDR3: CASRDLGGGETQYF
size: -; D: TRBD1; V: TRBV19; J: TRBJ1-5; DNA: TGTGCCAGTAGTATAGAAGGGACAGGGTTGACCTTGAATCAGCCCCAGCATTTT; CDR3: CASSIEGTGLTLNQPQHF
size: -; D: -; V: TRBV7-2; J: TRBJ1-5; DNA: TGTGCCAGCAGCCGGACATACAAGGGTGGCAATCAGCCCCAGCATTTT; CDR3: CASSRTYKGGNQPQHF
size: once; D: TRBD1; V: TRBV5-6; J: TRBJ1-1; DNA: TGTGCCAGCAGCCCCGCAGGGGGAATGAACACTGAAGCTTTCTTT; CDR3: CASSPAGGMNTEAFF
size: -; D: -; V: TRBV7-9; J: TRBJ2-1; DNA: TGTGCCAGCAGCTCTTCAGGGATCCCTAATGAGCAGTTCTTC; CDR3: CASSSSGIPNEQFF
size: -; D: TRBD2; V: TRBV7-2; J: TRBJ2-1; DNA: TGTGCCAGCAGCGTTAGCGGGAGGAGCAATGAGCAGTTCTTC; CDR3: CASSVSGRSNEQFF
size: -; D: -; V: TRBV25-1; J: TRBJ2-2; DNA: TGTGCCAGCACCAGCGGGGGGGAGCTGTTTTTT; CDR3: CASTSGGELFF
size: -; D: TRBD1; V: TRBV9; J: TRBJ1-5; DNA: TGTGCCAGCAGCCAGGGGGCAGGCAATCAGCCCCAGCATTTT; CDR3: CASSQGAGNQPQHF
size: -; D: -; V: TRBV27; J: TRBJ1-2; DNA: TGTGCCAGCAGTTTATCGATAGGGGCAGGGCAGGGCTACACCTTC; CDR3: CASSLSIGAGQGYTF
size: few; D: -; V: TRBV2; J: TRBJ1-2; DNA: TGTGCCAGCAGCATGAGGGTTGGCTATGGCTACACCTTC; CDR3: CASSMRVGYGYTF
size: once; D: -; V: TRBV7-2; J: TRBJ2-5; DNA: TGTGCCAGCAGCTCGACTAGTCCCATCGGGGAGACCCAGTACTTC; CDR3: CASSSTSPIGETQYF
size: -; D: TRBD2; V: TRBV19; J: TRBJ2-7; DNA: TGTGCCAGTAGTGAGCGGGGCTACGAGCAGTACTTC; CDR3: CASSERGYEQYF
size: -; D: TRBD1; V: TRBV9; J: TRBJ1-1; DNA: TGTGCCAGCCAACCCTCTTCTCGAGGGGGCAACACTGAAGCTTTCTTT; CDR3: CASQPSSRGGNTEAFF
size: -; D: -; V: TRBV18; J: TRBJ1-1; DNA: TGTGCCAGCTCACCAGGGCTGAACACTGAAGCTTTCTTT; CDR3: CASSPGLNTEAFF